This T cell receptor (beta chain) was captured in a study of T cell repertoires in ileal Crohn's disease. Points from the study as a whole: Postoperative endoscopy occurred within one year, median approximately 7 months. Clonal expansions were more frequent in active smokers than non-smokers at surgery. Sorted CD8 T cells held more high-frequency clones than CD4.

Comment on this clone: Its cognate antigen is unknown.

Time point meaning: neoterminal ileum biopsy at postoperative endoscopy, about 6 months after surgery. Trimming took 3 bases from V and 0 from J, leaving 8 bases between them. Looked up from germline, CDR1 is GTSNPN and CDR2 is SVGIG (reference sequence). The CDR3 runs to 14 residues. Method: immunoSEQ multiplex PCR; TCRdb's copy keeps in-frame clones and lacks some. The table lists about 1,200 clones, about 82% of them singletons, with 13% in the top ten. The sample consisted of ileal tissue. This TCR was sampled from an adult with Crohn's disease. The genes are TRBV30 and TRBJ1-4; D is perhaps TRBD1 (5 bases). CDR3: CAWSRDATNEKLFF. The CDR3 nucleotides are TGTGCCTGGAGCAGGGATGCAACTAATGAAAAACTGTTTTTT.